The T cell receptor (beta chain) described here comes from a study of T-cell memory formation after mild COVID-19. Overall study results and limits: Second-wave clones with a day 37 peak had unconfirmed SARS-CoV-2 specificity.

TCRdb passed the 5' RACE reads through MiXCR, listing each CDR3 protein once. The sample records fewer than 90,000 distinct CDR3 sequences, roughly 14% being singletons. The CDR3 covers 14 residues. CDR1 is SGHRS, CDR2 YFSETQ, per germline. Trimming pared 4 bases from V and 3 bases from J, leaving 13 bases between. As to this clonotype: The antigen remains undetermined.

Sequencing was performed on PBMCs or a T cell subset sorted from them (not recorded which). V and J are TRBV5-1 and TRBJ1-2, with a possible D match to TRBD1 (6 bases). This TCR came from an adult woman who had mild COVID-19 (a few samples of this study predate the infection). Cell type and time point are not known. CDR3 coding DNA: TGCGCCAGCAGCATTGTACAGGGAGACTATGGCTACACCTTC. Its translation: CASSIVQGDYGYTF.